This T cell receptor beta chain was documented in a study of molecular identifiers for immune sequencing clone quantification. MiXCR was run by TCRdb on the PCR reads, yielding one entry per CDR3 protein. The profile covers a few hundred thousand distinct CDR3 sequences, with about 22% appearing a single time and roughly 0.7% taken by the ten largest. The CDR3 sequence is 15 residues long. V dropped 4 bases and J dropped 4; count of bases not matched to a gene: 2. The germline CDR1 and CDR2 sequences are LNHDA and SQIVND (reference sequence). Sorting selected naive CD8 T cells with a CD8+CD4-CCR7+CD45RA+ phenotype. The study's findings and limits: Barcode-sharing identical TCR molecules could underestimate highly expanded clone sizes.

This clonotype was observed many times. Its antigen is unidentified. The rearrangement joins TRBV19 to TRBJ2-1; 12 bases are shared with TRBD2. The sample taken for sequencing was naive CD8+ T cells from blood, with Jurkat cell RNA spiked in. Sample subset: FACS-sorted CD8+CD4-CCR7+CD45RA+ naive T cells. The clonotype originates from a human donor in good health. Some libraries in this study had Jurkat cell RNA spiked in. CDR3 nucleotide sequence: TGTGCCAGTAGTACGGGACTAGCGGGTTACAATGAGCAGTTCTTC. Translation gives CASSTGLAGYNEQFF.